This record looks at one TCR beta chain sequence and its context. Per the germline V gene, CDR1 is SGHRS and CDR2 is YFSETQ. This CDR3 is 14 amino acids long. Trimming pared 3 bases from V and 1 base from J, leaving 11 bases between. Clones were sequenced by immunoSEQ multiplex PCR, and TCRdb holds only the in-frame ones, with some missing. The data show some 170,000 clones, 84% seen once. This record belongs to a study of cytomegalovirus exposure and HLA in healthy donors. This chain uses TRBV5-1 with TRBJ2-7, with D unresolved. The sequenced sample was PBMCs. This receptor was identified in a man aged 25 to 45 in good health and CMV-seropositive. CDR3 residues: CASSSLDMSYEQYF. As DNA, the CDR3 is TGCGCCAGCAGCTCGTTAGACATGTCCTACGAGCAGTACTTC.